These 11 T cell receptor beta chains came from one sample sequenced in a study of radiation and T cells in renal cell carcinoma (dated by TCRdb to about 2020). Libraries came from the immunoSEQ multiplex PCR assay. TCRdb carries this immuneACCESS record with in-frame sequences only. Its versions omit some clonotypes, under half of them owing to an unresolved V gene in the studies checked, with the rest unexplained. The sample profile shows almost 20,000 clones; 55% to 65% of them were found once. The ten largest account for 12% of the sample. The sample's time point label, decoded: tumor resected at nephrectomy. The treatment or condition label here, explained by the study, means: 15 Gy SBRT to primary tumor, nephrectomy 4 weeks later. This specimen consisted of tumor tissue, obtained from a patient whose treatment included radiotherapy and nephrectomy. The source of these receptors is a woman between 65 and 79 years old with renal cell carcinoma.

The chain has TRBV7-3 and TRBJ1-6, with D hard to call. CDR3 length: 16 amino acids. V was cut by 0 bases and J by 2 bases, with 8 bases left in between. CDR1 is SGHTA and CDR2 is FQGTGA in the germline V gene. Here the CDR3 reads CASSLTGRPYNSPLHF. Here the CDR3 DNA reads TGTGCCAGCAGCTTAACAGGGCGCCCCTATAATTCACCCCTCCACTTT.

The chain uses TRBV6-6 and TRBJ2-5; D remains unclear. Trimming cost V 4 bases and J 4 bases, with 13 bases left between them. The V gene's germline CDR1 is MNHNY and CDR2 SVGAGI (reference sequence). CDR3 length: 14 amino acids. The CDR3 region has the DNA TGTGCCAGCAGTTCAGACCAAGGAACAGAGACCCAGTACTTC. Its translation is CASSSDQGTETQYF.

The chain is built from TRBV28 and TRBJ1-5; D remains ambiguous. This CDR3 has 12 amino acids. Trimming removed 6 bases from V and 3 bases from J, with 6 bases in between. Germline lookup yields CDR1 MDHEN and CDR2 SYDVKM. DNA of the CDR3: TGTGCCAGCAGCCCGTTCAATCAGCCCCAGCATTTT. It specifies CASSPFNQPQHF.

This clone was seen a single time. This chain uses TRBV10-2 with TRBJ1-5; D is unclear. Germline CDR1 and CDR2: WSHSY and SAAADI. Deletions cut 3 bases from V and 4 bases from J, with 13 bases between. The CDR3 sequence is 15 residues long. CDR3 DNA sequence: TGCGCCAGCAGTGAAGCCCGGAAAGGAAATCAGCCCCAGCATTTT. Translation: CASSEARKGNQPQHF.

V usage is TRBV7-9 and J usage is TRBJ1-1; TRBD1 might be the D (5 bases). Germline V CDR1 and CDR2: SEHNR, FQNEAQ (reference sequence). The CDR3 has 11 amino acids. Trimming removed 5 bases from V and 11 bases from J, with 12 bases in between. CDR3 coding DNA: TGTGCCAGCAGCCGCGGGACCGGGGCTTTCTTT. Its translation is CASSRGTGAFF. The full variable domain, its missing parts supplied by reference TRBV7-9 and TRBJ1-1, is DTGVSQNPRHKITKRGQNVTFRCDPISEHNRLYWYRQTLGQGPEFLTYFQNEAQLEKSRLLSDRFSAERPKGSFSTLEIQRTEQGDSAMYLCASSRGTGAFFGQGTRLTVV.

This clone was seen just once. The chain employs TRBV28 and TRBJ2-7; no clear D gene. V was clipped by 10 bases and J by 5 bases, with 15 bases between them. This CDR3 is 12 amino acids long. Germline CDR1 MDHEN, CDR2 SYDVKM. The CDR3, as DNA: TGTGCCACCTACCGGAACTCTCACGAGCAGTACTTC. It encodes CATYRNSHEQYF.

The gene calls are TRBV19 and TRBJ1-3; 7 nucleotides line up with TRBD1. The CDR3 covers 17 residues. The junction had 12 bases not matched to a gene; V was cut back by 7 bases and J by 0 bases. Germline lookup yields CDR1 LNHDA and CDR2 SQIVND (reference sequence). CDR3 DNA: TGTGCCAGTACACCGGGCCGGGGACAGAGCTCTGGAAACACCATATATTTT. Encoded protein: CASTPGRGQSSGNTIYF.

Here the CDR3 DNA reads TGTGCCAGCAGCCTAATAAAAAGGACTAGCGGGGGGGTTGTCCACAATGAGCAGTTCTTC. Translation gives CASSLIKRTSGGVVHNEQFF. This rearrangement joins TRBV4-2 to TRBJ2-1; 15 bases align to TRBD2. The J segment lost 5 bases and the V segment lost 4 bases, leaving 15 bases of the junction unmatched. Per the germline V gene, CDR1 is LGHNA and CDR2 is YNFKEQ. The CDR3 has 20 residues.

This clone appeared a few times. J is TRBJ2-2 and V is TRBV6-1; D unresolved. From germline, CDR1 is MNHNS and CDR2 SASEGT. This CDR3 region has 12 residues. Trimming took off 11 bases at V and 4 bases at J, with 11 bases between the two ends. The CDR3 is CACSGITGELFF. In nucleotides, the CDR3 is TGTGCCTGCTCTGGGATCACCGGGGAGCTGTTTTTT.

The chain is built from TRBV4-2 and TRBJ2-3; 10 bases align to TRBD2. The CDR3 spans 16 residues. V was pared by 1 base and J by 4 bases, with 5 bases of the junction left unmatched. Germline values: CDR1 LGHNA, CDR2 YNFKEQ. The CDR3 reads CASSQVKRGGPDTQYF. The DNA of the CDR3 is TGTGCCAGCAGCCAAGTAAAGCGGGGGGGCCCAGATACGCAGTATTTT.

This clone appeared a few times. The genes are TRBV9 and TRBJ1-3; D remains ambiguous. This CDR3 has 13 residues. Per the germline V gene, CDR1 is SGDLS and CDR2 is YYNGEE. Trimming pared 0 bases from V and 8 bases from J, leaving 9 bases between. CDR3 sequence: CASSVGNGDTIYF. The CDR3 DNA reads as TGTGCCAGCAGCGTAGGGAACGGGGACACCATATATTTT.